There are a few counts of the clone carrying this T cell receptor beta chain. What it binds is unknown. The source of the sample is a study of T cells in Graves' hyperthyroidism and ophthalmopathy. Findings of the study overall: Ophthalmopathy prediction by the model preceded onset by a median about 6 months. In blood, most of the thyroid clonotypes expanded above 0.001 were also present.

Authors of the study amplified TCR beta CDR3 regions from RNA transcripts. A set of HTBI primers served as the primers for a first-round RT-PCR of the TCR CDR3. MiXCR, run by TCRdb on the multiplex PCR reads, gives a single entry per CDR3 protein. The profile shows under 300,000 distinct CDR3 sequences, approximately 15% of them singletons. This clonotype was obtained from a woman between 40 and 50 years old with Graves' hyperthyroidism. The sample comprised blood.

The CDR3 is CATSNPDSRRIQYF. The DNA for the CDR3 is TGTGCCACCAGCAACCCCGATTCCCGCCGAATTCAGTACTTC. The chain has TRBV15 and TRBJ2-4; D uncertain. V lost 4 bases, J lost 10 bases, and 17 bases lay in between. The CDR3 consists of 14 residues. Germline V gene data show CDR1 as LNHNV and CDR2 as YYDKDF (reference sequence).